The entry below describes one TCR beta chain. What it binds is unknown. Negative isolation was used for CD8+ and CD4+ T cells, and FACS enrichment was applied to TEMRA cells. This entry comes from a study of CD8 T cells in Susac syndrome. Regarding the study as a whole: TCR sequencing and HLA analysis covered a relatively small number of individuals.

Random hexamers were used to reverse transcribe the RNA input (roughly 0.5 to 1 ug). TCRdb passed the immunoSEQ multiplex PCR reads through MiXCR, listing each CDR3 protein once. The sample has 240,000 or so distinct CDR3 sequences; around 96% are singletons. The TCR sequence derives from a human donor with Susac syndrome. The sequenced sample was CD4+ T cells from PBMCs.

The CDR3 DNA follows: TGCGCCAGCAGCCGCTGGACAGGTTACCAAGAGACCCAGTACTTC. Translated, it gives CASSRWTGYQETQYF. The rearrangement joins TRBV4-1 to TRBJ2-5, with TRBD1 matching 7 bases. The CDR3 totals 15 residues. Trimming at V came to 4 bases and at J to 0 bases, leaving 5 bases not matched to a gene. Germline V gives CDR1 MGHRA, CDR2 YSYEKL.